The rows below give T cell receptor beta chains drawn from one sample of a study of blood T cell repertoires in COVID-19. Only in-frame clones appear in the TCRdb table, and some are missing; sequencing was by immunoSEQ multiplex PCR. The sample lists roughly 250,000 clones; around 83% were seen once. Material: peripheral blood. These receptor sequences come from a man aged 40-49 years with active or convalescent COVID-19. CDR3s include the opening cysteine and the closing phenylalanine or tryptophan. The D gene is left open where the match is weak. Size is omitted from some rows. Given values are once, few, many or a class for expanded clones.

d_call,j_call,clone_size,v_call,cdr3_aa,cdr3_nt
TRBD1,TRBJ2-7,once,TRBV7-2,CASSPTGTVVYEQYF,TGTGCCAGCAGCCCGACCGGGACAGTAGTCTACGAGCAGTACTTC
.,TRBJ2-5,.,TRBV7-2,CASSYYRETQYF,TGTGCCAGCAGCTACTACAGGGAGACCCAGTACTTC
TRBD1,TRBJ1-1,.,TRBV11-3,CASSWETGGTEAFF,TGTGCCAGCAGCTGGGAAACAGGGGGCACTGAAGCTTTCTTT
TRBD2,TRBJ2-7,.,TRBV4-2,CASSQGSGGPSYEQYF,TGTGCCAGCAGCCAGGGAAGCGGGGGACCTTCCTACGAGCAGTACTTC
.,TRBJ2-2,.,TRBV2,CASRPGVGELFF,TGTGCCAGCAGGCCAGGGGTGGGGGAGCTGTTTTTT
TRBD1,TRBJ1-2,.,TRBV30,CAWSVARGIGYTF,TGTGCCTGGAGTGTTGCCAGGGGGATTGGCTACACCTTC
TRBD1,TRBJ1-4,.,TRBV9,CASSVGWDRGSWDEKLFF,TGTGCCAGCAGCGTAGGCTGGGACAGGGGGTCCTGGGATGAAAAACTGTTTTTT
.,TRBJ2-2,.,TRBV29-1,CSVDAGSTTGELFF,TGCAGCGTTGACGCCGGGAGCACCACCGGGGAGCTGTTTTTT
.,TRBJ2-3,.,TRBV9,CASSVGLGTDTQYF,TGTGCCAGCAGCGTAGGGCTGGGCACAGATACGCAGTATTTT
.,TRBJ2-1,.,TRBV7-7,CASSLGIDSANEQFF,TGTGCTAGCAGCTTAGGTATAGACAGCGCCAATGAGCAGTTCTTC
.,TRBJ2-7,.,TRBV11-3,CASSLDLGAGGHEQYF,TGTGCCAGCAGCTTAGATTTGGGGGCAGGTGGCCACGAGCAGTACTTC
.,TRBJ1-2,few,TRBV15,CATKPGALNYGYTF,TGTGCCACTAAGCCAGGGGCCTTAAACTATGGCTACACCTTC
TRBD1,TRBJ2-1,.,TRBV27,CASIRGTGEQFF,TGTGCCAGCATCCGGGGGACAGGTGAGCAGTTCTTC